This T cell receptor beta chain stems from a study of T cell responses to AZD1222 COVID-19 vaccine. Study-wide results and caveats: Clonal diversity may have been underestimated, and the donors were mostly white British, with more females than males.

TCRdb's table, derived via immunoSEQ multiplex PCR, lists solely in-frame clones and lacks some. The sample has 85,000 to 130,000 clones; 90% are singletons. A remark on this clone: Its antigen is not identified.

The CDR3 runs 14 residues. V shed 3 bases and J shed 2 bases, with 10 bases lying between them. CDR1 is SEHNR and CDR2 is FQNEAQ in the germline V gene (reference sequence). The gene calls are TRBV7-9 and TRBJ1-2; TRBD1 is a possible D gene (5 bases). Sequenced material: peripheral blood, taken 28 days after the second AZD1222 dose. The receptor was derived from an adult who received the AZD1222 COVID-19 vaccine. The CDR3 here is CASSFSGTNYGYTF. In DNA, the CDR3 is TGTGCCAGCAGCTTTTCCGGGACCAACTATGGCTACACCTTC.